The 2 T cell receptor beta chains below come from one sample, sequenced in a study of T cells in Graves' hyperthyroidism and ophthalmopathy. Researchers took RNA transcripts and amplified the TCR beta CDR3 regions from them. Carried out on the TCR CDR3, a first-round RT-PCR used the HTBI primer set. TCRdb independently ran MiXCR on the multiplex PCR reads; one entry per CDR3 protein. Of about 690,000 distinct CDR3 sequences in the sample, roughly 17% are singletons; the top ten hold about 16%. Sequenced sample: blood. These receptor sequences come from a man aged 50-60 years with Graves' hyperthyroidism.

This chain's CDR3 is CASSLVGTPKNIQYF. The CDR3 nucleotides are TGTGCCAGCAGCTTAGTAGGGACTCCCAAAAACATTCAGTACTTC. This chain links TRBV11-2 with TRBJ2-4; weak D call: TRBD2 (6 bases). This CDR3 is built from 15 residues. CDR1 and CDR2 (germline): SGHAT, FQNNGV. Between the trimmed V and J ends, which lost 1 base and 2 bases, there was a span of 9 bases.

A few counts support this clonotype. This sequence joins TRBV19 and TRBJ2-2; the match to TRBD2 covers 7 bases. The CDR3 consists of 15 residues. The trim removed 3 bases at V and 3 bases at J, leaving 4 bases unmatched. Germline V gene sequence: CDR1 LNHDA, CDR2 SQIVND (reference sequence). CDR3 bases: TGTGCCAGTAGTATTCGCGGGAGAGACACCGGGGAGCTGTTTTTT. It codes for CASSIRGRDTGELFF.